The 21 T cell receptor beta chains listed next were all sequenced from one sample in a study of Graves' ophthalmopathy and Graves' hyperthyroidism (dated by TCRdb to between 2017 and 2018). Sequencing was performed on an Illumina HiSeq 2000. TCR beta CDR3 regions were amplified from RNA transcripts for repertoire sequencing. The first round was an RT-PCR using HTBI primers with the Qiagen OneStep RT-PCR kit, and this first round was followed by a second-round multiplex PCR, then size selection and purification. TCRdb redid the processing of the public reads, applying fastp at Q25 and MiXCR, and retained in-frame beta chains. Here each entry gathers all rows of one CDR3 protein and keeps the most common genes and DNA. The sample profile shows more than 550,000 distinct CDR3 sequences; about 40% of them were found once. Of the sample, over 2.5% is held by the ten largest clones. Specimen: peripheral blood. These receptors all come from an adult man with Graves' ophthalmopathy.

Many counts were recorded for this clonotype. The V gene is TRBV7-3, the J gene TRBJ2-6, with D tentatively TRBD1 (6 bases). The V end lost 5 bases, the J end lost 12 bases, and 14 bases lay between the germline ends. Germline CDR1 and CDR2: SGHTA and FQGTGA. The CDR3 length is 13 residues. The CDR3 DNA sequence: TGTGCCAGCAGCCAAGACAGGTGGAGCGTCCTGACTTTC. Encoded protein: CASSQDRWSVLTF.

This clonotype was detected a few times. The CDR3 sequence is CASSHSIGAFREAFF. The CDR3 DNA follows: TGCGCCAGCAGCCATAGTATCGGGGCATTCCGTGAAGCTTTCTTT. This chain links TRBV5-1 with TRBJ1-1, with D possibly being TRBD1 (5 bases). CDR1 SGHRS and CDR2 YFSETQ come from the germline V gene. V lost 4 bases to trimming and J lost 7 bases, with 20 bases between them. The CDR3 spans 15 residues. The variable domain in full, with the rest retrieved from reference TRBV5-1 and TRBJ1-1, is KAGVTQTPRYLIKTRGQQVTLSCSPISGHRSVSWYQQTPGQGLQFLFEYFSETQRNKGNFPGRFSGRQFSNSRSEMNVSTLELGDSALYLCASSHSIGAFREAFFGQGTRLTVV.

This clonotype has only a few counts. This chain connects TRBV4-1 to TRBJ1-3; no reliable D call. Trimming pared 2 bases from V and 0 bases from J, leaving 5 bases between. CDR1 is MGHRA and CDR2 is YSYEKL in the germline V gene. The CDR3 runs to 14 residues. This CDR3 reads CASSQPGSGNTIYF. CDR3 DNA: TGCGCCAGCAGCCAACCGGGCTCTGGAAACACCATATATTTT.

The rearrangement links TRBV10-2 to TRBJ2-5; 9 nucleotides align to TRBD1. Germline CDR1 WSHSY, CDR2 SAAADI. V dropped 3 bases and J dropped 4; count of bases not matched to a gene: 3. This CDR3 comprises 14 residues. The CDR3 protein is CASSDGTGSETQYF. In DNA form, the CDR3 reads TGCGCCAGCAGTGACGGGACAGGGTCAGAGACCCAGTACTTC.

This clonotype was seen repeatedly, ten times or more. The gene calls are TRBV2 and TRBJ2-2, with unresolved D. The V end was cut by 3 bases, the J end by 7 bases, with 12 bases between. From germline, CDR1 is SNHLY and CDR2 FYNNEI. The CDR3 totals 14 residues. CDR3 sequence (DNA): TGTGCCAGCAGTGATTGGGGTTCCGGCGGGGAGCTGTTTTTT. It yields the protein CASSDWGSGGELFF.

V and J are TRBV12-3 or TRBV12-4 and TRBJ2-7; 11 bases fit TRBD1. J gave up 5 bases and V 6 bases, and 3 bases lay outside the gene matches. The CDR3 is 13 residues long. The CDR3 DNA reads TGTGCCAGCAGGCCGGGACAGGGGGACGAGCAGTACTTC. The encoded protein is CASRPGQGDEQYF.

The chain combines TRBV7-9 with TRBJ2-6; TRBD1 might be the D (5 bases). The CDR3 is 17 residues long. Trimming took 0 bases from V and 1 from J, leaving 10 bases between them. Germline V gene data show CDR1 as SEHNR and CDR2 as FQNEAQ (reference sequence). CDR3 residues: CASSLAGPGSGANVLTF. The DNA of the CDR3 is TGTGCCAGCAGCTTAGCGGGGCCAGGTTCTGGGGCCAACGTCCTGACTTTC.

This clonotype has ten or more counts. The gene calls are TRBV7-9 and TRBJ2-2; TRBD1 might be the D (6 bases). CDR3 length equals 15 residues. Trimming stripped 5 bases from V and 4 bases from J, with 14 bases between. Germline-derived CDR1 and CDR2 are SEHNR and FQNEAQ (reference sequence). CDR3 DNA sequence: TGTGCCAGCAGCCCCAGGACAGCTACCACCGGGGAGCTGTTTTTT. As protein: CASSPRTATTGELFF.

The sample holds many counts of this clonotype. The rearrangement joins TRBV10-3 to TRBJ2-7; D unresolved. CDR3 size: 12 residues. CDR1 and CDR2 from the germline V gene are ENHRY and SYGVKD. The germline V and J ends were trimmed by 7 bases and 4 bases, with 11 bases remaining between them. In nucleotides, the CDR3 is TGTGCCATCAAAACCTTGGGGTACGAGCAGTACTTC. This sequence encodes CAIKTLGYEQYF.

This clonotype occurred many times. The chain couples TRBV12-5 to TRBJ1-5; TRBD1 might be the D (5 bases). The V end was cut by 0 bases, the J end by 5 bases, with 14 bases between. The CDR3 has 16 residues. From germline, CDR1 is LGHNT and CDR2 FRNRAP. The CDR3 is CASGLVRGTPDQPQHF. The CDR3 DNA follows: TGTGCTAGTGGTTTGGTACGTGGGACGCCGGATCAGCCCCAGCATTTT.

This clonotype was found many times. This chain joins TRBV5-1 and TRBJ1-3; D perhaps matches TRBD1 (6 bases). This CDR3 comprises 16 residues. V lost 4 bases and J lost 0, with 14 bases in between. Per germline, CDR1 SGHRS and CDR2 YFSETQ. The CDR3 here is CASSLGQPFSGNTIYF. The CDR3 region has the DNA TGCGCCAGCAGCCTCGGACAGCCCTTCTCTGGAAACACCATATATTTT.

The V call is TRBV9, the J call TRBJ1-2, with D maybe TRBD1 (5 bases). The CDR3 consists of 13 residues. With 0 bases removed from V and 7 bases from J, the gap between germline ends came to 10 bases. Per the germline V gene, CDR1 is SGDLS and CDR2 is YYNGEE. The DNA of the CDR3 is TGTGCCAGCAGCGTAGTAAGTGGGGGTGGCTACACCTTC. Protein product: CASSVVSGGGYTF.

This clonotype was seen at least ten times. This chain uses TRBV29-1 with TRBJ1-1, with 7 positions matching TRBD1. V dropped 7 bases and J dropped 4; count of bases not matched to a gene: 18. Per germline, CDR1 SQVTM and CDR2 ANQGSEA. There are 16 residues in the CDR3. CDR3 sequence (DNA): TGCAGCGCTGACCTGACAGGGAGTCGTGATGGCACTGAAGCTTTCTTT. This gives the protein CSADLTGSRDGTEAFF.

This clonotype has a handful of counts. Likely a read error: the CDR3 ends without its conserved phenylalanine or tryptophan. Because the CDR3's place on the DNA is in doubt, the DNA is left out and the CDR3 is given as listed by TCRdb. The chain recombines TRBV24-1 with TRBJ2-2. Germline values: CDR1 KGHDR, CDR2 SFDVKD. The CDR3 is 9 residues long, counting both termini. The CDR3 is CATSGWSWP.

The rearrangement joins TRBV6-1 to TRBJ2-7; D tentatively fits TRBD1 or TRBD2 (6 bases each). V lost 6 bases to trimming and J lost 0 bases, with 15 bases between them. Germline lookup yields CDR1 MNHNS and CDR2 SASEGT. The CDR3 loop spans 15 amino acids. The CDR3 here is CASRDGRGRSYEQYF. CDR3 sequence (DNA): TGTGCCAGCAGGGACGGTCGGGGGCGCTCCTACGAGCAGTACTTC.

V gene TRBV7-2 combines with J gene TRBJ2-3; no definite D call. Trimming removed 1 base at V and 0 bases at J, with 8 bases between. The germline V gene has CDR1 SGHTA and CDR2 FQGNSA. The CDR3 has 15 residues. CDR3 sequence: CASSLGQPSTDTQYF. As DNA, the CDR3 is TGTGCCAGCAGCTTAGGACAACCTAGCACAGATACGCAGTATTTT.

The chain joins TRBV11-2 to TRBJ2-5; maybe TRBD1 (5 bases). The V and J ends lost 0 bases and 2 bases respectively, with 25 bases between them. CDR1 is SGHAT and CDR2 is FQNNGV in the germline V gene. The CDR3 extends over 20 amino acids. CDR3 in DNA: TGTGCCAGCAGCTTAGATTCAAGGGGCGAAGATCCACGACGGCAAGAGACCCAGTACTTC. Protein product: CASSLDSRGEDPRRQETQYF.

As to this clonotype: A much larger clone differs by one base, so this may be a read error. The rearrangement links TRBV7-7 to TRBJ2-5, with TRBD2 identical over 11 bases. The CDR3 sequence is 14 residues long. The germline V gene has CDR1 SSHAT and CDR2 FNYEAQ (reference sequence). The DNA of the CDR3 is TGTGCTAGCGGCCCTACTAGCGGGGGAGAGACCCAGTACTTC. Protein sequence: CASGPTSGGETQYF.

This clonotype was observed a handful of times. The chain has TRBV7-2 and TRBJ1-2, with D uncertain. Trimming removed 5 bases from V and 4 bases from J, with 17 bases in between. Germline V gene lookup returns CDR1 SGHTA and CDR2 FQGNSA. This CDR3 has 15 residues. CDR3 sequence (DNA): TGTGCCAGCAGCCGATACGACACAACCCTCTATGGCTACACCTTC. Translating gives CASSRYDTTLYGYTF.

The gene calls are TRBV11-1 and TRBJ2-1; weak D call: TRBD1 (5 bases). The length of the CDR3 is 15 residues. Germline V gene sequence: CDR1 SGHAT, CDR2 FQDESV (reference sequence). V lost 5 bases to trimming and J lost 4 bases, with 15 bases between them. The CDR3 loop is CASSPGARAYNEQFF. The DNA for the CDR3 is TGTGCCAGCAGCCCTGGGGCCAGGGCTTACAATGAGCAGTTCTTC.

The CDR3 sequence is CASSLQRPQETQYF. The CDR3 DNA follows: TGCGCCAGCAGCTTACAGAGGCCCCAAGAGACCCAGTACTTC. This chain uses TRBV5-1 with TRBJ2-5; D is ambiguous. CDR1 and CDR2 (germline): SGHRS, YFSETQ. V lost 2 bases, J lost 1 base, and 9 bases lay in between. CDR3 length equals 14 residues.